This is a list of T cell receptor beta chains from one sample in a study of shared clonotypes between healthy human individuals. Generated by immunoSEQ multiplex PCR, the TCRdb table keeps only in-frame clones and is missing some. This table has a few million clones, 90% to 95% appearing once. Sequencing used naive CD4+ T cells from PBMCs. All receptors come from a man aged 18 to 29 in good health. Some clones in this sample may be carry-over from other donors' samples. CDR3s include the opening cysteine and the closing phenylalanine or tryptophan. The order of the fields is V gene, CDR3 length, D gene, clone size, J gene, CDR3 protein, CDR3 DNA. The D gene is left open where the match is weak. Some rows mark clone size as missing; the rest say once, few, many or name a class of expanded clone.

TRBV28	14	.	.	TRBJ1-5	CASKDDRDNQPQHF	TGTGCCAGCAAAGATGACCGGGACAATCAGCCCCAGCATTTT
TRBV5-1	17	TRBD2	.	TRBJ2-2	CASSPTGGTSYTGELFF	TGCGCCAGCAGCCCTACCGGGGGGACTAGTTACACCGGGGAGCTGTTTTTT
TRBV30	15	TRBD2	.	TRBJ2-7	CAWRGGMRERYEQYF	TGTGCCTGGAGGGGGGGGATGAGGGAGAGATACGAGCAGTACTTC
TRBV7-2	16	TRBD2	.	TRBJ2-3	CASSLVGLAGADTQYF	TGTGCCAGCAGCTTAGTGGGGCTAGCGGGAGCAGATACGCAGTATTTT
TRBV29-1	12	.	.	TRBJ2-3	CSAGSGRDTQYF	TGCAGCGCGGGATCCGGACGAGATACGCAGTATTTT
TRBV2	11	.	.	TRBJ1-5	CASMGQGVQHF	TGTGCCAGCATGGGGCAGGGAGTCCAGCATTTT
TRBV15	13	.	.	TRBJ2-3	CATSRDLGDTQYF	TGTGCCACCAGCAGAGATTTAGGGGATACGCAGTATTTT
TRBV6-5	13	TRBD1	.	TRBJ1-1	CASSWDSFTEAFF	TGTGCCAGCAGTTGGGACAGCTTCACTGAAGCTTTCTTT
TRBV4-3	13	.	once	TRBJ2-3	CASSQGFGDTQYF	TGCGCCAGCAGCCAAGGGTTCGGAGATACGCAGTATTTT
TRBV5-8	17	TRBD1	.	TRBJ2-3	CASTLIPGTGGTDTQYF	TGTGCCAGCACCCTAATCCCGGGGACAGGGGGCACAGATACGCAGTATTTT
TRBV7-3	13	.	.	TRBJ1-4	CASSAQGGEKLFF	TGTGCCAGCAGCGCACAGGGAGGTGAAAAACTGTTTTTT
TRBV18	14	.	.	TRBJ1-2	CASSQQAANYGYTF	TGTGCCAGCTCACAGCAGGCAGCTAACTATGGCTACACCTTC
TRBV2	13	TRBD2	.	TRBJ2-7	CASSGTSGYEQYF	TGTGCCAGCAGTGGGACTAGCGGCTACGAGCAGTACTTC
TRBV7-9	14	.	.	TRBJ1-5	CASSLSVSNQPQHF	TGTGCCAGCAGCTTAAGCGTCTCCAATCAGCCCCAGCATTTT
TRBV19	15	.	.	TRBJ2-1	CATDGGEAASSEQFF	TGTGCCACTGACGGTGGCGAGGCGGCATCCAGTGAGCAGTTCTTC